The next 21 T cell receptor beta chains were all read from a single sample in a study of T cell changes during pregnancy in multiple sclerosis. Measured with immunoSEQ multiplex PCR; TCRdb has only the in-frame clones, and not every one. The top ten hold approximately 0.36% of the sample, which has approximately 59,000 clones, 90% to 95% seen once. Material: CD4+ T cells from peripheral blood mononuclear cells, obtained before pregnancy. Receptors were obtained from a female donor with multiple sclerosis, enrolled in a pregnancy study.

The V and J genes are TRBV19 and TRBJ1-6, with unresolved D. Per the germline V gene, CDR1 is LNHDA and CDR2 is SQIVND (reference sequence). The CDR3 runs to 15 residues. Trimming shortened V by 1 base and J by 5 bases, and 9 bases separated the two germline ends. Here the CDR3 reads CASSIAAVNNSPLHF. The CDR3 DNA reads TGTGCCAGTAGTATAGCAGCGGTCAATAATTCACCCCTCCACTTT.

This chain joins TRBV7-9 and TRBJ2-7, with D unresolved. This CDR3 is built from 13 residues. Between the trimmed V and J ends, which lost 3 bases and 0 bases, there was a span of 6 bases. Per the germline V gene, CDR1 is SEHNR and CDR2 is FQNEAQ (reference sequence). As DNA, the CDR3 is TGTGCCAGCAGCTTGGAGAACTCCTACGAGCAGTACTTC. The encoded protein is CASSLENSYEQYF.

For this clone: The CDR3 ends on some other residue instead of the conserved phenylalanine or tryptophan, so this is likely a read error. The DNA is omitted, as the CDR3 cannot be located on it reliably, and the CDR3 follows TCRdb's listing. The chain joins TRBV28 to TRBJ2-7; TRBD1, the table's D call, lacks a check against the DNA. CDR1 and CDR2 (germline): MDHEN, SYDVKM. The CDR3 spans 13 amino acids, including both terminal residues. CDR3 residues: CASSLGTDSYIRL.

The chain combines TRBV9 with TRBJ1-4; 12 bases line up with TRBD1. CDR3 length: 15 residues. Germline CDR1 SGDLS, CDR2 YYNGEE. V shed 3 bases, J shed 8 bases, and the junction held 5 bases outside the gene matches. Here the CDR3 reads CASSAVGQGAEKLFF. The CDR3 region has the DNA TGTGCCAGCAGCGCCGTGGGACAGGGGGCCGAAAAACTGTTTTTT.

In its sample, this clone was seen once. The chain employs TRBV5-4 and TRBJ1-2; 7 bases match TRBD1. This CDR3 spans 15 amino acids. V shed 1 base and J 4 bases; nucleotides not matched to a gene: 7. CDR1 and CDR2 from the germline V gene are SGHNT and YYREEE (reference sequence). CDR3 region: CASSLPRGRSYGYTF. The CDR3 region has the DNA TGTGCCAGCAGCTTGCCGAGGGGGCGCAGCTATGGCTACACCTTC.

The rearrangement uses TRBV11-3 and TRBJ2-2, with 10 bases fitting TRBD2. V was clipped by 5 bases and J by 5 bases; unmatched bases: 8. Germline CDR1 reads SGHNT; CDR2 reads YENEEA. The CDR3 totals 16 residues. The CDR3 loop is CASSPSGLASTGELFF. Written as DNA, the CDR3 is TGTGCCAGCAGCCCTTCGGGACTAGCGTCAACCGGGGAGCTGTTTTTT. Using reference TRBV11-3 and TRBJ2-2 for the parts outside the CDR3, the full variable domain is EAGVVQSPRYKIIEKKQPVAFWCNPISGHNTLYWYLQNLGQGPELLIRYENEEAVDDSQLPKDRFSAERLKGVDSTLKIQPAELGDSAVYLCASSPSGLASTGELFFGEGSRLTVL.

In this sample, this clone turned up once. The V and J genes are TRBV28 and TRBJ2-1; 12 positions agree with TRBD2. The ends lost 7 bases at V and 5 bases at J; junction bases unmatched: 9. The germline gives CDR1 MDHEN, CDR2 SYDVKM. This CDR3 has 16 residues. Written as DNA, the CDR3 is TGTGCCAGCACCTCTAGCGGGAGGGCCTGGGACAATGAGCAGTTCTTC. Its translation is CASTSSGRAWDNEQFF.

The chain has TRBV4-1 and TRBJ2-7; 9 positions match TRBD1. CDR3 size: 16 residues. V shed 0 bases and J 4 bases; nucleotides not matched to a gene: 7. Germline-derived CDR1 and CDR2 are MGHRA and YSYEKL. This chain's CDR3 is CASSQDQGTGRYEQYF. The DNA of the CDR3 is TGCGCCAGCAGCCAAGATCAGGGGACAGGGAGGTACGAGCAGTACTTC.

The genes are TRBV4-2 and TRBJ2-7; 9 positions match TRBD2. The CDR3 sequence is 14 residues long. V trimming: 1 base; J trimming: 3 bases; junction bases outside the gene matches: 1. Germline V CDR1 and CDR2: LGHNA, YNFKEQ. The DNA for the CDR3 is TGTGCCAGCAGCCAAGCGACTAGCGGCTACGAGCAGTACTTC. Translating gives CASSQATSGYEQYF.

J is TRBJ2-7 and V is TRBV7-9; 7 bases are a match to TRBD2. Per the germline V gene, CDR1 is SEHNR and CDR2 is FQNEAQ (reference sequence). This CDR3 comprises 12 residues. The J segment lost 6 bases and the V segment lost 5 bases, leaving 4 bases of the junction unmatched. The CDR3 protein is CASSPRTSEQYF. CDR3 nucleotide sequence: TGTGCCAGCAGCCCCAGGACTAGCGAGCAGTACTTC.

The J gene is TRBJ1-1, the V gene TRBV18; D gene uncertain. V gave up 3 bases and J gave up 4 bases, with 6 bases separating them. The CDR3 runs to 12 residues. Germline V gives CDR1 KGHSH, CDR2 LQKENI. CDR3 sequence reads: CASSPESTEAFF. The CDR3, as DNA: TGTGCCAGCTCACCTGAGAGCACTGAAGCTTTCTTT.

This chain links TRBV7-2 with TRBJ1-1, with D tentatively TRBD1 (6 bases). Germline V lookup: CDR1 SGHTA, CDR2 FQGNSA. The CDR3 is made up of 14 amino acids. V lost 5 bases to trimming and J lost 4 bases, with 14 bases between them. CDR3 nucleotide sequence: TGTGCCAGCAGCCGGGAACAGGGTATCACTGAAGCTTTCTTT. Its translation is CASSREQGITEAFF.

The chain carries TRBV7-8 and TRBJ2-7; a weak D match, TRBD1 (5 bases). Germline V lookup: CDR1 SGHVS, CDR2 FQNEAQ. CDR3 length: 16 residues. Deletions cut 2 bases from V and 6 bases from J, with 20 bases between. DNA for the CDR3: TGTGCCAGCAGCTTATTGCCCCAGAAGGGGTCCCCCGAGCAGTACTTC. This encodes CASSLLPQKGSPEQYF.

The V call is TRBV7-2, the J call TRBJ2-2; 15 bases fit TRBD2. Looked up from germline, CDR1 is SGHTA and CDR2 is FQGNSA. With 3 bases clipped from V and 1 base from J, the junction kept 0 bases outside the gene matches. This CDR3 is 17 amino acids long. The CDR3 reads CASSLGLAGGNTGELFF. DNA for the CDR3: TGTGCCAGCAGCTTGGGACTAGCGGGAGGGAACACCGGGGAGCTGTTTTTT.

The gene calls are TRBV6-4 and TRBJ2-1, with 9 bases that match TRBD2. Germline values: CDR1 MRHNA, CDR2 SNTAGT. Trimming removed 0 bases from V and 7 bases from J; junction bases left unmatched: 7. The CDR3 is 16 amino acids. The chain's CDR3 is CASSDSVAGGRNEQFF. For the CDR3, the DNA is TGTGCCAGCAGTGACTCTGTGGCGGGAGGGCGAAATGAGCAGTTCTTC.

The table lists this clone with a few counts. The chain carries TRBV11-3 and TRBJ1-5, with D maybe TRBD1 (5 bases). Germline V lookup: CDR1 SGHNT, CDR2 YENEEA. CDR3 size: 14 residues. Trimming shortened V by 3 bases and J by 7 bases, and 13 bases separated the two germline ends. CDR3 nucleotide sequence: TGTGCCAGCAGCTTTACGGGGGTCGGACAGCCCCAGCATTTT. Protein: CASSFTGVGQPQHF.

This clone was recorded a few times. This chain joins TRBV11-3 and TRBJ1-1; D is ambiguous. Germline loops: CDR1 SGHNT, CDR2 YENEEA. CDR3 length: 14 residues. V lost 1 base to trimming and J lost 1 base, with 7 bases between them. CDR3 loop: CASSLGGGNTEAFF. Written as DNA, the CDR3 is TGTGCCAGCAGCTTAGGTGGAGGGAACACTGAAGCTTTCTTT.

The chain couples TRBV5-1 to TRBJ2-3; 9 bases line up with TRBD1. Germline CDR1 SGHRS, CDR2 YFSETQ. The CDR3 consists of 21 residues. J lost 4 bases, V lost 6 bases, and 27 bases had no gene match. CDR3 loop: CASTGTGSRWAGPGSADTQYF. The CDR3 region has the DNA TGCGCCAGCACCGGGACAGGGTCTAGGTGGGCAGGGCCTGGTTCAGCAGATACGCAGTATTTT. Looking up the rest from reference TRBV5-1 and TRBJ2-3 gives the full variable domain: KAGVTQTPRYLIKTRGQQVTLSCSPISGHRSVSWYQQTPGQGLQFLFEYFSETQRNKGNFPGRFSGRQFSNSRSEMNVSTLELGDSALYLCASTGTGSRWAGPGSADTQYFGPGTRLTVL.

The chain joins TRBV7-3 to TRBJ2-1; 7 bases agree with TRBD2. CDR1 is SGHTA, CDR2 FQGTGA, per germline. V lost 2 bases to trimming and J lost 2 bases; unmatched junction nucleotides: 6. CDR3 length: 16 amino acids. CDR3 in amino acids: CASSLQGRGTYNEQFF. The CDR3 nucleotides are TGTGCCAGCAGCTTACAAGGGCGGGGGACCTACAATGAGCAGTTCTTC.

This clone was recorded once. The chain links TRBV5-4 to TRBJ2-1; 12 bases align to TRBD2. The V gene's germline CDR1 is SGHNT and CDR2 YYREEE (reference sequence). V trimming: 3 bases; J trimming: 10 bases; junction bases outside the gene matches: 2. This CDR3 region has 13 residues. The CDR3 sequence is CASSSGLAGEQFF. The CDR3 DNA follows: TGTGCCAGCAGCTCCGGACTAGCGGGGGAGCAGTTCTTC.

This clone was detected once. V gene TRBV5-6 combines with J gene TRBJ2-7, with TRBD2 as a possible D gene (5 bases). The CDR3 runs to 16 residues. Deletions cut 1 base from V and 0 bases from J, with 14 bases between. Germline values: CDR1 SGHDT, CDR2 YYEEEE. The CDR3 DNA is TGTGCCAGCAGCTTGCCAGAAGCGGTGCACTCCTACGAGCAGTACTTC. It yields the protein CASSLPEAVHSYEQYF.